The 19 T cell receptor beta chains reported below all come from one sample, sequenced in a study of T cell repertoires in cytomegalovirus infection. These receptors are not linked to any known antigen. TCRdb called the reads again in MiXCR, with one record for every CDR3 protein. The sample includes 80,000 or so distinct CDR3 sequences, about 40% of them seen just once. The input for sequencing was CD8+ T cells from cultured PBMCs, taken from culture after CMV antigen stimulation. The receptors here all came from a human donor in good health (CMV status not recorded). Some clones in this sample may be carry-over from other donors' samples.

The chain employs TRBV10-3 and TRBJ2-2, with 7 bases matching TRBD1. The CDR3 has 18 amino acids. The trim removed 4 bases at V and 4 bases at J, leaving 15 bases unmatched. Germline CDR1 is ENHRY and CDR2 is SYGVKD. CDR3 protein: CAISGQGTHEPPTGELFF. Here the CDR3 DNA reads TGTGCCATCAGTGGACAGGGTACTCACGAACCCCCCACCGGGGAGCTGTTTTTT.

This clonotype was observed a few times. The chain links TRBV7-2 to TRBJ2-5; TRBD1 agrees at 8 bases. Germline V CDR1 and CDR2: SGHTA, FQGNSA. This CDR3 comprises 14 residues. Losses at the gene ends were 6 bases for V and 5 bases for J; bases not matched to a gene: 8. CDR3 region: CASSPLTGAETQYF. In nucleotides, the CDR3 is TGTGCCAGCAGTCCCTTGACAGGGGCGGAGACCCAGTACTTC. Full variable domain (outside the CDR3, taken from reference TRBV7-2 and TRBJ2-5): GAGVSQSPSNKVTEKGKDVELRCDPISGHTALYWYRQSLGQGLEFLIYFQGNSAPDKSGLPSDRFSAERTGGSVSTLTIQRTQQEDSAVYLCASSPLTGAETQYFGPGTRLLVL.

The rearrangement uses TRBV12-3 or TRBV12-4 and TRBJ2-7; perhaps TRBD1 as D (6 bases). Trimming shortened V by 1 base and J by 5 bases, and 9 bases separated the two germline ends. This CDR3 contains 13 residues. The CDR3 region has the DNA TGTGCCAGCAGTTTAGGCAGGGGAAACGAGCAGTACTTC. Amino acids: CASSLGRGNEQYF.

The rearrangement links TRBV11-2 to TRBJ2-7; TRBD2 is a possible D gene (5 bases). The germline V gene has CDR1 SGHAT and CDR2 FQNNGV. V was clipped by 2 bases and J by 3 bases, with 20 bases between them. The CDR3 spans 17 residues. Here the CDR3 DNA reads TGTGCCAGCAGCTTAACCTCCGGGGAGCGACGTTACTACGAGCAGTACTTC. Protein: CASSLTSGERRYYEQYF.

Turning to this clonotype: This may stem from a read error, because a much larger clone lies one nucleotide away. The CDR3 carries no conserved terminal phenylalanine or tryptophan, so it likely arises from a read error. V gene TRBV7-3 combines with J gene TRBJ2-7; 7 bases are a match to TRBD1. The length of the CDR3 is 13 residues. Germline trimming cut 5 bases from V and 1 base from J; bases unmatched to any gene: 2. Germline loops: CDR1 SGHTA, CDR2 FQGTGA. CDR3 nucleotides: TGTGCCAGCAGCCCGGACAGGTCCTACGAGCAGTACTCC. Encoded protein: CASSPDRSYEQYS.

CDR3 DNA sequence: TGCAGTGCTAGATTGGCGGGCGGCACTGAAGCTTTCTTT. It encodes CSARLAGGTEAFF. V usage is TRBV20-1 and J usage is TRBJ1-1; D remains ambiguous. V was clipped by 2 bases and J by 4 bases, with 11 bases between them. The CDR3 is 13 amino acids. CDR1 and CDR2 from the germline V gene are DFQATT and SNEGSKA (reference sequence).

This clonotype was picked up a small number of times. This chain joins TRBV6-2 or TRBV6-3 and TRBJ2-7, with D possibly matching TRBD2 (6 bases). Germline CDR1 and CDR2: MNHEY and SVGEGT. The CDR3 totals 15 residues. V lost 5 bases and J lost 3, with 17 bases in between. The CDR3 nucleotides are TGTGCCAGCAGTCCGCGATCCGACGGGGGCTACGAGCAGTACTTC. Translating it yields CASSPRSDGGYEQYF.

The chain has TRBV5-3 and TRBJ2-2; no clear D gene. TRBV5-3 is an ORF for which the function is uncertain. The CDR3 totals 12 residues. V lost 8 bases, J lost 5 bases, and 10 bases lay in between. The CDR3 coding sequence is TGTGCCAGCAGCGACGGTACCGGGGAGCTGTTTTTT. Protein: CASSDGTGELFF.

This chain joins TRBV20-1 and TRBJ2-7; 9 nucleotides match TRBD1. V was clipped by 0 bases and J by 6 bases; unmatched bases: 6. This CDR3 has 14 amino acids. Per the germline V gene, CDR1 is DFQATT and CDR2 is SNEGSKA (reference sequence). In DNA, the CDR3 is TGCAGTGCTAGAGATAGACAGGGGGGATTCGAGCAGTACTTC. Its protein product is CSARDRQGGFEQYF.

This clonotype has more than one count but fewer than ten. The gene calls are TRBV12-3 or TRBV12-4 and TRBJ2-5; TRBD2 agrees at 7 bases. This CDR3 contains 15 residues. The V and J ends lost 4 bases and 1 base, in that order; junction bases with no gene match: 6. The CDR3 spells CASSYAAGSQETQYF. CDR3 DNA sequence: TGTGCCAGCAGTTACGCAGCGGGGAGCCAAGAGACCCAGTACTTC.

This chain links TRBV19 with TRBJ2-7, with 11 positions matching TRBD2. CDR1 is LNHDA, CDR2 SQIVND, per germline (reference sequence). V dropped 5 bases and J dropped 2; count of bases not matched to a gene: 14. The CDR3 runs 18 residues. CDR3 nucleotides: TGTGCCAGTAGTTGGTCGGCTAGCGGGGGGCCGAAACCCTACGAGCAGTACTTC. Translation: CASSWSASGGPKPYEQYF. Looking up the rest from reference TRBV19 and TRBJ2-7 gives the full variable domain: DGGITQSPKYLFRKEGQNVTLSCEQNLNHDAMYWYRQDPGQGLRLIYYSQIVNDFQKGDIAEGYSVSREKKESFPLTVTSAQKNPTAFYLCASSWSASGGPKPYEQYFGPGTRLTVT.

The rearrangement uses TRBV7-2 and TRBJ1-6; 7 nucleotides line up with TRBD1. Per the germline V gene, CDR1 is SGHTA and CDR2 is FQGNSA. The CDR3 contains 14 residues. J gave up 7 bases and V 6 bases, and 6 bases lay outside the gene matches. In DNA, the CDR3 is TGTGCCAGCAGTTACCGGGACAGAAATTCACCCCTCCACTTT. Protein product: CASSYRDRNSPLHF. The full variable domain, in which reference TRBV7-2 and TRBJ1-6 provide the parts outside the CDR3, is GAGVSQSPSNKVTEKGKDVELRCDPISGHTALYWYRQSLGQGLEFLIYFQGNSAPDKSGLPSDRFSAERTGGSVSTLTIQRTQQEDSAVYLCASSYRDRNSPLHFGNGTRLTVT.

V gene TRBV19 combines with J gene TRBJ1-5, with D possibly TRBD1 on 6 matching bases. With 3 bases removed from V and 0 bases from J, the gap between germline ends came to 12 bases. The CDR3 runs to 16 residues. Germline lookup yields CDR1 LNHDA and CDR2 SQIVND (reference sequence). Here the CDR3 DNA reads TGTGCCAGTAGTATCGGCAGGGGTGGTAGCAATCAGCCCCAGCATTTT. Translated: CASSIGRGGSNQPQHF.

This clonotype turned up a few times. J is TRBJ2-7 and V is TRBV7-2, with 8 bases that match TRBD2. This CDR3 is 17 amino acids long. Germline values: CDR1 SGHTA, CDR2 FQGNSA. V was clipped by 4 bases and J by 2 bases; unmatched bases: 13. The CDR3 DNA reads TGTGCCAGCAGCTCCCGCTGGGACGGGGGGGGCGCCTACGAGCAGTACTTC. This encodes CASSSRWDGGGAYEQYF.

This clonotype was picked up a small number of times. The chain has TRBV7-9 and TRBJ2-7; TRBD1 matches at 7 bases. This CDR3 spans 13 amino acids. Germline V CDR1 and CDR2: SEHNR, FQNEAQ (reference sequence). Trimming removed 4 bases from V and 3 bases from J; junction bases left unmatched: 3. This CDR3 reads CASSWDSVYEQYF. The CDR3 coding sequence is TGTGCCAGCAGCTGGGACAGCGTCTACGAGCAGTACTTC.

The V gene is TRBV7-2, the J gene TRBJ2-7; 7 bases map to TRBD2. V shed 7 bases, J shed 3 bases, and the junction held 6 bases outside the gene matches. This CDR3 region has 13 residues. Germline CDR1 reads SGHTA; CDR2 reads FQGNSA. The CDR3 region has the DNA TGTGCCAGCACCCCATGGGGGGGCTACGAGCAGTACTTC. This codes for CASTPWGGYEQYF. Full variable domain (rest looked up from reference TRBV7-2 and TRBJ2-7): GAGVSQSPSNKVTEKGKDVELRCDPISGHTALYWYRQSLGQGLEFLIYFQGNSAPDKSGLPSDRFSAERTGGSVSTLTIQRTQQEDSAVYLCASTPWGGYEQYFGPGTRLTVT.

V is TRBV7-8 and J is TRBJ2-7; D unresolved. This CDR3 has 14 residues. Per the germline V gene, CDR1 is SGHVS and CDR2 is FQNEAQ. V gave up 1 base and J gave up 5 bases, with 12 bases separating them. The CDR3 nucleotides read TGTGCCAGCAGCTTAGGCAGGACGCTACACGAGCAGTACTTC. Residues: CASSLGRTLHEQYF.

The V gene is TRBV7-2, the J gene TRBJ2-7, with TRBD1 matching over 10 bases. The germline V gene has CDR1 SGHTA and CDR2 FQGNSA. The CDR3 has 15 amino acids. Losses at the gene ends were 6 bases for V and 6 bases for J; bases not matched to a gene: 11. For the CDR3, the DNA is TGTGCCAGCAGTTCCGAGGGACAGGGGACTGTCGAGCAGTACTTC. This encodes CASSSEGQGTVEQYF.

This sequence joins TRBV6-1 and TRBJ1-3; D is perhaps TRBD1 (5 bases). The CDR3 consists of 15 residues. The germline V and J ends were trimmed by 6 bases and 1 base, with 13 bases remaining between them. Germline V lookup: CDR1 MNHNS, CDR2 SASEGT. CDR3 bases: TGTGCCAGCAGCCAATTCAGGGAATCTGGAAACACCATATATTTT. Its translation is CASSQFRESGNTIYF.